This paragraph reports one T cell receptor (beta chain). Its cognate antigen is unknown. The data are from a study of vaccination and CD4 T cells after COVID-19. In the study overall: Sampling that followed vaccination took place a median around 71 days after dose two, within a range of 14 to 241. Each control was exposed to a CEFX pool, an HIV-1 Nef pool, or no peptide at all.

Sequence data for DNA of cultured CD4+ T cells were generated by the Oncomine TCR Beta short-read assay. In TCRdb, the PCR reads were re-called with MiXCR into one record per CDR3 protein. The sample carries some 16,000 distinct CDR3 sequences, roughly 50% recorded once. V was shortened by 4 bases and J by 9 bases, with 10 bases between the two germline ends. CDR3 length: 12 residues. CDR1 LNHNV and CDR2 YYDKDF come from the germline V gene (reference sequence). Findings and limits, study-wide: Early post-infection timepoints were not included, and relatively few convalescent patients were studied.

Treatment indicated: approximately 9-day PBMC culture with coronavirus spike peptide pools or control peptides (ViraFEST assay). Sequencing used CD4+ T cells from blood, cultured in vitro. This clonotype originated in a human donor who had recovered from COVID-19. The chain uses TRBV15 and TRBJ2-1; D is uncertain. The CDR3 sequence: CATSTERLEQFF. In DNA, the CDR3 is TGTGCCACCAGCACGGAGAGGCTTGAGCAGTTCTTC.